What follows describes a single T cell receptor beta chain. The data are from a study of T-cell memory formation after mild COVID-19. Each CDR3 protein is one row after TCRdb ran MiXCR on the 5' RACE reads. The sample gives 200,000 to 250,000 distinct CDR3 sequences, roughly a tenth of which show up once; 3% to 3.5% is in the top ten. The V and J ends lost 0 bases and 3 bases respectively, with 15 bases between them. This CDR3 region has 18 residues. Germline CDR1 reads LGHNA; CDR2 reads YSLEER. Material for sequencing was PBMCs or a T cell subset sorted from them (not recorded which). The chain carries TRBV4-3 and TRBJ1-6, with D perhaps TRBD1 (5 bases). This clonotype was obtained from a young man who had mild COVID-19 (a few samples of this study predate the infection). Cell type and time point are not known. CDR3: CASSQESTNRGYNSPLHF. The CDR3 coding sequence is TGCGCCAGCAGCCAAGAGTCCACAAATAGGGGCTATAATTCACCCCTCCACTTT.